One and the same sample provided the 23 T cell receptor beta chains below, sequenced in a study of blood T cell repertoires in COVID-19. Sequencing used immunoSEQ multiplex PCR; TCRdb keeps in-frame clones, though not all of them. The sample comprises more than 60,000 clones, around 80% of which are singletons, and about 10% rests with the top ten. Sequenced sample: peripheral blood. These TCRs come from a man in his 60s with acute or convalescent COVID-19.

The chain uses TRBV7-8 and TRBJ1-5; D call uncertain. From germline, CDR1 is SGHVS and CDR2 FQNEAQ. The V gene lost 2 bases and the J gene lost 2 bases, with 7 bases spanning the gap. The length of the CDR3 is 14 residues. DNA of the CDR3: TGTGCCAGCAGCTTAATCGGGGGCAATCAGCCCCAGCATTTT. It is translated as CASSLIGGNQPQHF.

The chain joins TRBV11-3 to TRBJ2-2, with D possibly matching TRBD1 (6 bases). The CDR3 is made up of 14 amino acids. CDR1 and CDR2 (germline): SGHNT, YENEEA. The V end was cut by 5 bases, the J end by 5 bases, with 12 bases between. CDR3 in DNA: TGTGCCAGCAGCCCACAGGGATTAACCGGGGAGCTGTTTTTT. Encoded protein: CASSPQGLTGELFF. Using reference TRBV11-3 and TRBJ2-2 for the parts outside the CDR3, the full variable domain is EAGVVQSPRYKIIEKKQPVAFWCNPISGHNTLYWYLQNLGQGPELLIRYENEEAVDDSQLPKDRFSAERLKGVDSTLKIQPAELGDSAVYLCASSPQGLTGELFFGEGSRLTVL.

The genes are TRBV3-1 (or the pseudogene TRBV3-2) and TRBJ2-7; 12 nucleotides align to TRBD2. The ends lost 0 bases at V and 3 bases at J; junction bases unmatched: 3. CDR3 size: 16 residues. CDR1 is LGHDT, CDR2 YNNKEL, per germline (reference sequence). The CDR3 region is CASSQEETSGSYEQYF. CDR3 nucleotide sequence: TGTGCCAGCAGCCAAGAAGAGACTAGCGGGAGCTACGAGCAGTACTTC.

V usage is TRBV12-3 or TRBV12-4 and J usage is TRBJ2-2, with TRBD2 identical over 7 bases. Trimming took 5 bases from V and 6 from J; bases not matched to a gene: 0. This CDR3 region has 12 residues. The CDR3 reads CASSGGAGELFF. The CDR3 nucleotides are TGTGCCAGCAGTGGGGGGGCCGGGGAGCTGTTTTTT.

The chain uses TRBV5-1 and TRBJ1-1, with 9 nucleotides matching TRBD1. V lost 9 bases, J lost 9 bases, and 12 bases stayed unmatched. The germline V gene has CDR1 SGHRS and CDR2 YFSETQ. This CDR3 comprises 13 residues. DNA of the CDR3: TGCGCCACTACGGTGAAGGGACAGGGTAAAGCTTTCTTT. Amino acids: CATTVKGQGKAFF.

The chain recombines TRBV5-5 with TRBJ1-5; weak D call: TRBD1 (5 bases). The CDR3 is made up of 14 amino acids. V was trimmed by 1 base and J by 4 bases, leaving 9 bases between them. Per germline, CDR1 SGHKS and CDR2 YYEKEE (reference sequence). Here the CDR3 reads CASSLIGGNQPQHF. The CDR3 DNA reads as TGTGCCAGCAGCTTGATTGGGGGGAATCAGCCCCAGCATTTT.

The J gene is TRBJ2-3, the V gene TRBV24-1; TRBD1 matches at 9 bases. CDR1 and CDR2 from the germline V gene are KGHDR and SFDVKD. V dropped 5 bases and J dropped 3; count of bases not matched to a gene: 8. The CDR3 has 16 amino acids. CDR3 loop: CATSASGTGTTDTQYF. The CDR3 DNA reads as TGTGCCACCAGTGCCTCAGGGACAGGGACTACAGATACGCAGTATTTT.

Only a few counts were recorded for this clone. The V gene is TRBV11-2, the J gene TRBJ2-1; possible D gene TRBD2, 5 bases. Germline lookup yields CDR1 SGHAT and CDR2 FQNNGV. The CDR3 covers 14 residues. Trimming cost V 1 base and J 5 bases, with 9 bases left between them. CDR3 amino acids: CASSLAGNHNEQFF. The CDR3, as DNA: TGTGCCAGCAGCTTAGCCGGGAACCACAATGAGCAGTTCTTC.

V gene TRBV28 combines with J gene TRBJ2-5, with 12 bases identical to TRBD2. V shed 8 bases and J 4 bases; nucleotides not matched to a gene: 8. CDR1 is MDHEN, CDR2 SYDVKM, per germline. The CDR3 is made up of 15 amino acids. The CDR3 sequence is CASSSMGLAGETQYF. The CDR3 coding sequence is TGTGCCAGCTCGTCTATGGGACTAGCGGGAGAGACCCAGTACTTC.

On this clone: A read error may produce the germline difference seen at one junction end. The rearrangement joins TRBV6-2 or TRBV6-3 to TRBJ2-2, with TRBD2 identical over 7 bases. CDR3 length: 11 amino acids. Per germline, CDR1 MNHEY and CDR2 SVGEGT. As DNA, the CDR3 is TGTGCCAGCAGTTCCGGACTAGTTGAAATTTTT. As protein: CASSSGLVEIF.

This chain connects TRBV18 to TRBJ2-1, with D hard to call. The CDR3 is 15 amino acids. Trimming pared 0 bases from V and 3 bases from J, leaving 9 bases between. The germline gives CDR1 KGHSH, CDR2 LQKENI. The CDR3 coding sequence is TGTGCCAGCTCACCACCGGCAGGTTACTACAATGAGCAGTTCTTC. Amino acids: CASSPPAGYYNEQFF.

The CDR3 loop is CASSEAGARGDYYGYTF. CDR3 sequence (DNA): TGTGCCAGCAGTGAAGCGGGCGCCAGGGGCGATTACTATGGCTACACCTTC. The V gene is TRBV6-1, the J gene TRBJ1-2; TRBD1 is a possible D gene (6 bases). With 0 bases removed from V and 3 bases from J, the gap between germline ends came to 17 bases. This CDR3 is 17 amino acids long. Germline loops: CDR1 MNHNS, CDR2 SASEGT.

This chain links TRBV28 with TRBJ2-4, with TRBD2 matching over 12 bases. The CDR3 loop spans 13 amino acids. Looked up from germline, CDR1 is MDHEN and CDR2 is SYDVKM. Trimming at V came to 10 bases and at J to 8 bases, leaving 6 bases not matched to a gene. This CDR3 reads CATRLAGADIQYF. Written as DNA, the CDR3 is TGTGCCACCCGACTAGCGGGAGCAGACATTCAGTACTTC.

V is TRBV19 and J is TRBJ1-1; 8 nucleotides match TRBD1. Looked up from germline, CDR1 is LNHDA and CDR2 is SQIVND (reference sequence). CDR3 size: 13 residues. V shed 6 bases and J 5 bases; nucleotides not matched to a gene: 5. The CDR3 region is CASRIQGGTEAFF. CDR3 DNA: TGTGCCAGTAGAATACAGGGGGGTACTGAAGCTTTCTTT. Combining the CDR3 with reference TRBV19 and TRBJ1-1 gives the whole variable domain DGGITQSPKYLFRKEGQNVTLSCEQNLNHDAMYWYRQDPGQGLRLIYYSQIVNDFQKGDIAEGYSVSREKKESFPLTVTSAQKNPTAFYLCASRIQGGTEAFFGQGTRLTVV.

V usage is TRBV5-1 and J usage is TRBJ1-1; D is undetermined. The CDR3 is made up of 12 amino acids. The germline V and J ends were trimmed by 1 base and 5 bases, with 6 bases remaining between them. Germline lookup yields CDR1 SGHRS and CDR2 YFSETQ. The CDR3 region has the DNA TGCGCCAGCAGCTTGTCAGAAACTGAAGCTTTCTTT. Protein product: CASSLSETEAFF.

This clone came up a few times. This specimen includes other DNA sequences encoding the same CDR3. V and J are TRBV7-9 and TRBJ1-3; D is perhaps TRBD1 (6 bases). Per germline, CDR1 SEHNR and CDR2 FQNEAQ (reference sequence). Trimming cost V 5 bases and J 0 bases, with 11 bases left between them. This CDR3 has 15 residues. The CDR3 here is CASSPGQNSGNTIYF. The CDR3 DNA sequence: TGTGCCAGCAGCCCCGGACAGAACTCTGGAAACACCATATATTTT.

This sequence joins TRBV7-9 and TRBJ1-6; 9 nucleotides line up with TRBD1. The CDR3 has 16 residues. Germline trimming cut 0 bases from V and 7 bases from J; bases unmatched to any gene: 4. Germline CDR1 is SEHNR and CDR2 is FQNEAQ (reference sequence). The chain's CDR3 is CASSLAGTGINSPLHF. DNA for the CDR3: TGTGCCAGCAGCTTAGCAGGGACAGGGATCAATTCACCCCTCCACTTT.

The CDR3 spells CSVHRGMFQETQYF. As DNA, the CDR3 is TGCAGCGTTCACCGGGGGATGTTCCAAGAGACCCAGTACTTC. The chain couples TRBV29-1 to TRBJ2-5; D perhaps matches TRBD2 (6 bases). V lost 5 bases to trimming and J lost 1 base, with 14 bases between them. CDR3 size: 14 residues. CDR1 and CDR2 (germline): SQVTM, ANQGSEA.

The J gene is TRBJ1-2, the V gene TRBV28; TRBD1 aligns across 7 bases. CDR1 and CDR2 from the germline V gene are MDHEN and SYDVKM. The CDR3 covers 15 residues. V shed 4 bases, J shed 4 bases, and the junction held 9 bases outside the gene matches. The CDR3 region is CASSSGTVRLYGYTF. The CDR3 nucleotides read TGTGCCAGCAGTTCTGGGACAGTACGTCTCTATGGCTACACCTTC.

This sequence joins TRBV5-1 and TRBJ2-7; a weak D match, TRBD1 (5 bases). This CDR3 comprises 15 residues. The V end lost 1 base, the J end lost 0 bases, and 11 bases lay between the germline ends. Germline-derived CDR1 and CDR2 are SGHRS and YFSETQ. The CDR3 spells CASSLTGTNSYEQYF. The CDR3 DNA is TGCGCCAGCAGCTTGACAGGTACAAACTCCTACGAGCAGTACTTC.

The CDR3 DNA follows: TGTGCCAGCAGCTTACAGGGATGGACGAACACTGAAGCTTTCTTT. Translated, it gives CASSLQGWTNTEAFF. This chain uses TRBV5-5 with TRBJ1-1; the D gene is possibly TRBD1 (6 bases). CDR3 length: 15 residues. The V and J ends lost 2 bases and 1 base respectively, with 12 bases between them. Germline loops: CDR1 SGHKS, CDR2 YYEKEE (reference sequence).

The J gene is TRBJ2-2, the V gene TRBV7-3; 9 bases are shared with TRBD2. The V and J ends lost 5 bases and 2 bases, in that order; junction bases with no gene match: 6. Germline CDR1 is SGHTA and CDR2 is FQGTGA. The CDR3 has 16 amino acids. The CDR3, as DNA: TGTGCCAGCAGCCCCAGGCGGGGGGGCAACACCGGGGAGCTGTTTTTT. It encodes CASSPRRGGNTGELFF. Looking up the rest from reference TRBV7-3 and TRBJ2-2 gives the full variable domain: GAGVSQTPSNKVTEKGKYVELRCDPISGHTALYWYRQSLGQGPEFLIYFQGTGAADDSGLPNDRFFAVRPEGSVSTLKIQRTERGDSAVYLCASSPRRGGNTGELFFGEGSRLTVL.

The chain combines TRBV6-2 or TRBV6-3 with TRBJ1-1; 8 bases align to TRBD1. Germline V gene lookup returns CDR1 MNHEY and CDR2 SVGEGT. This CDR3 comprises 15 residues. V was pared by 4 bases and J by 4 bases, with 8 bases of the junction left unmatched. DNA for the CDR3: TGTGCCAGCAGTTCCGGACAGGGAGGCCCCACTGAAGCTTTCTTT. It specifies CASSSGQGGPTEAFF.